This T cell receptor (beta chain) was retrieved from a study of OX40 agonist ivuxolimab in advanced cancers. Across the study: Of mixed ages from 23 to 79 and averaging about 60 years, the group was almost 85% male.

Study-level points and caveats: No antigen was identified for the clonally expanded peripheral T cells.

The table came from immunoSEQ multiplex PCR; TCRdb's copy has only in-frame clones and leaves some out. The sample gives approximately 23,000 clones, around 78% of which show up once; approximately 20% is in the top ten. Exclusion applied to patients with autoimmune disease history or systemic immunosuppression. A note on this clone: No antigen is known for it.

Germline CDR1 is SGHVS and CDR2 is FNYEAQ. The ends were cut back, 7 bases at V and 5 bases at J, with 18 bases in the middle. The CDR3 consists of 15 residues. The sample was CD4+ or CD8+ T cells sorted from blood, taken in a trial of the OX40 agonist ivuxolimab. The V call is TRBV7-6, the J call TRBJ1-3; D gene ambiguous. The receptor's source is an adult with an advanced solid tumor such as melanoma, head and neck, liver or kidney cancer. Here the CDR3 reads CASTPSSYGRNTIYF. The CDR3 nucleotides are TGTGCCAGCACCCCGAGCTCTTATGGTAGAAACACCATATATTTT.